The sequence of this T cell receptor (beta chain) was determined in a study of T cell changes during pregnancy in multiple sclerosis. The V and J ends lost 6 bases and 1 base respectively, with 14 bases between them. This CDR3 region has 15 residues. CDR1 is MNHNS and CDR2 is SASEGT in the germline V gene. The repertoire was sequenced with immunoSEQ multiplex PCR; TCRdb's copy has only in-frame clones and lacks some. The sample shows 95,000 to 100,000 clones, about 91% of them seen only once. The chain recombines TRBV6-1 with TRBJ2-3; possibly TRBD2 for D (5 bases). This TCR came from a female donor with multiple sclerosis, enrolled in a pregnancy study. The sequenced sample was peripheral blood, obtained in the second trimester of pregnancy. CDR3 residues: CASSFSAGGTDTQYF. The CDR3 nucleotides read TGTGCCAGCAGCTTCTCCGCGGGCGGCACAGATACGCAGTATTTT.